Listed below are T cell receptor beta chains from one sample, sequenced in a study of OX40 agonist ivuxolimab in advanced cancers. Method: immunoSEQ multiplex PCR; TCRdb's copy keeps in-frame clones and lacks some. The top ten hold 6% to 7.5% of the sample, which has roughly 86,000 clones, 75% to 90% seen once. Sequenced material: CD4+ or CD8+ T cells sorted from blood, taken in a trial of the OX40 agonist ivuxolimab. The receptors were sampled from an adult with an advanced solid tumor such as melanoma, head and neck, liver or kidney cancer. Each CDR3 is given with its conserved first and last residue.

J gene	V gene	CDR3 protein
TRBJ2-1	TRBV21-1	CASSKAEGAYNEQFF
TRBJ1-4	TRBV30	CASSHRDRSEKLFF
TRBJ2-1	TRBV10-2	CASSVFRTSNEQFF
TRBJ2-1	TRBV12-1	CASSFGTGKEREQFF
TRBJ2-5	TRBV28	CASRNDREVQETQYF
TRBJ2-3	TRBV5-4	CASSIGTDTQYF
TRBJ2-1	TRBV6-1	CAGDTDSYNEQFF
TRBJ2-7	TRBV27	CASSLAAGGFNEQYF
TRBJ2-2	TRBV29-1	CSVVTGPGELFF
TRBJ2-3	TRBV27	CASSLTSGGTDTQYF
TRBJ2-4	TRBV5-5	CASTLGLAKNIQYF
TRBJ2-7	TRBV4-1	CASSLDGDEQYF
TRBJ2-7	TRBV25-1	CASSAMGQGAYEQYF
TRBJ1-2	TRBV7-9	CASSLVDRDYGYTF
TRBJ2-3	TRBV5-4	CASSLRLARTDTQYF
TRBJ2-5	TRBV10-3	CAISDGTVQETQYF
TRBJ2-1	TRBV7-9	CASSLITEQFF
TRBJ1-5	TRBV4-1	CASSQESLRGRNQPQHF
TRBJ2-7	TRBV19	CASSQGQGAYEQYF
TRBJ2-1	TRBV28	CASEGYSYNEQFF
TRBJ2-2	TRBV11-1	CASSPGPNTGELFF
TRBJ2-3	TRBV30	CALRSGRLPDTQYF
TRBJ2-1	TRBV28	CASSFEREAYNEQFF
TRBJ1-3	TRBV10-1	CASSESGLGTIYF
TRBJ2-1	TRBV18	CASSPGQTSGANEQFF
TRBJ2-5	TRBV30	CAWGVGGSETQYF
TRBJ2-6	TRBV6-4	CASSDSNRGANVLTF
TRBJ2-7	TRBV23-1	CASSIRYHEQYF
TRBJ2-7	TRBV30	CALRGESSYEQYF
TRBJ1-5	TRBV11-2	CASSSTQGGGQPQHF
TRBJ2-2	TRBV4-1	CASSQDPTSGSWSTGELFF
TRBJ2-3	TRBV7-6	CASSPLAGRTDTQYF
TRBJ1-4	TRBV15	CATSREGASTNEKLFF
TRBJ2-2	TRBV10-1	CASSESGNTGELFF
TRBJ2-5	TRBV2	CASSDPLYGTSVETQYF
TRBJ2-7	TRBV11-2	CASSQDRDYEQYF
TRBJ1-2	TRBV19	CASRNTGGRKLYGYTF
TRBJ1-1	TRBV11-2	CASSPNDRGTNTEAFF
TRBJ2-1	TRBV4-1	CASSQVAPGYSNEQFF
TRBJ1-5	TRBV7-8	CASSLVRTGFSNQPQHF
TRBJ2-1	TRBV11-2	CASSFIVRVTYYNEQFF
TRBJ2-5	TRBV14	CASSQVGFWETQYF
TRBJ2-2	TRBV9	CASSVPIGEGGTGELFF
TRBJ2-3	TRBV19	CASSILAGAADTQYF
TRBJ1-1	TRBV7-6	CASSNRDRPPTEAFF
TRBJ2-2	TRBV5-1	CASSFLGVNTGELFF
TRBJ1-4	TRBV2	CASSERGTTHEKLFF
TRBJ2-7	TRBV9	CASSVEGDEQYF
TRBJ2-7	TRBV7-3	CASSTGTGSDEQYF
TRBJ1-5	TRBV27	CASSFWGGTQPQHF
-	TRBV7-9	CPEREGPKYEQYF
TRBJ2-2	TRBV28	CASSIIAGVGTGELFF
TRBJ2-2	TRBV15	CATSRDGGGPDTGELFF
TRBJ2-3	TRBV10-3	CAIRDPGLAGGTDTQYF
TRBJ1-1	TRBV11-1	CASSLSQNTEAFF